This T cell receptor beta chain was recovered during a study of T cells in Graves' hyperthyroidism and ophthalmopathy. Study-wide background: Staff took peripheral blood when the initial diagnosis was made, before any treatment began.

Authors of the study amplified TCR beta CDR3 regions from RNA transcripts. The HTBI primer set served for first-round RT-PCR of the TCR CDR3. TCRdb processed the multiplex PCR reads anew with MiXCR; each CDR3 protein has one entry. Of around 100,000 distinct CDR3 sequences listed, approximately 48% are singletons. CDR3 size: 15 residues. Trimming removed 1 base at V and 4 bases at J, with 13 bases between. Germline V lookup: CDR1 SGHTA, CDR2 FQGNSA. This clonotype was recorded at least ten times. Newly diagnosed hyperthyroidism patients aged 18 to 65 years had disease lasting under 2 months. Diagnosing involved the use of clinical symptoms, serum thyroxine and TRAb, thyroid ultrasound and orbital computed tomography. More than 8 ml fresh peripheral blood yielded the PBMCs.

The sequence was obtained from a man in his forties with Graves' hyperthyroidism. The specimen was blood. This sequence joins TRBV7-2 and TRBJ1-2; possible D gene TRBD1, 6 bases. The CDR3 sequence: CASSLEGDGGYGYTF. CDR3 nucleotide sequence: TGTGCCAGCAGCTTAGAGGGGGACGGGGGCTATGGCTACACCTTC.